These 11 T cell receptor beta chains originate from one sample sequenced in a study of immune heterogeneity within non-small cell lung tumors. Bulk tumor genomic DNA served as template, at roughly 600 ng per sample. Several widely spaced biopsies per primary tumor were taken during surgery. Patients underwent curative surgery for untreated, newly diagnosed non-small cell lung cancer. It was a multiplex PCR that amplified TCR beta CDR3, with 32 V and 13 J primers. MiXCR, applied by TCRdb to the multiplex PCR reads, yields one record per CDR3 protein. The repertoire includes roughly 9,900 distinct CDR3 sequences, 30% of them detected once, and 7% to 8.5% sits in the top ten. Sequencing used lung tumor tissue. All receptors come from a woman aged 60-70 years with non-small cell lung cancer.

By share of the sample, this clonotype is medium-sized. The chain recombines TRBV20-1 with TRBJ2-7; 7 bases are shared with TRBD1. Germline V gives CDR1 DFQATT, CDR2 SNEGSKA (reference sequence). With V trimmed by 3 bases and J by 3 bases, 8 bases remained unmatched. The CDR3 spans 14 residues. CDR3 bases: TGCAGTGCTAGGCTTGGCAGGGACAGCTACGAGCAGTACTTC. Translating gives CSARLGRDSYEQYF.

Points on this clonotype: Given a much more abundant clone one base away, this may be a read error. The V call is TRBV2, the J call TRBJ2-7; 10 bases fit TRBD2. Germline CDR1 and CDR2: SNHLY and FYNNEI. There are 14 residues in the CDR3. CDR3 sequence: CSSSGLAEYYEQYF. CDR3 sequence (DNA): TGTTCCAGCAGTGGACTAGCGGAATATTACGAGCAGTACTTC.

Sample share makes this clonotype medium-sized. V gene TRBV20-1 combines with J gene TRBJ1-1; tentatively, D is TRBD1 (6 bases). This CDR3 has 12 amino acids. V lost 5 bases and J lost 3, with 10 bases in between. Germline-derived CDR1 and CDR2 are DFQATT and SNEGSKA (reference sequence). In DNA, the CDR3 is TGCAGTGCTTTCAGGGGAGACACTGAAGCTTTCTTT. Residues: CSAFRGDTEAFF.

Only one count was recorded for this clonotype. The chain is built from TRBV30 and TRBJ1-1; D is perhaps TRBD1 (6 bases). In germline, CDR1 is GTSNPN, CDR2 SVGIG (reference sequence). Trimming left V 7 bases short and J 11 bases short, with 20 bases between. This CDR3 has 12 residues. The CDR3 sequence is CALNPGAGDAFF. CDR3 DNA: TGTGCCTTGAATCCGGGGGCTGGGGATGCTTTCTTT. Variable domain in full (rest from reference TRBV30 and TRBJ1-1): SQTIHQWPATLVQPVGSPLSLECTVEGTSNPNLYWYRQAAGRGLQLLFYSVGIGQISSEVPQNLSASRPQDRQFILSSKKLLLSDSGFYLCALNPGAGDAFFGQGTRLTVV.

About this clonotype: The junction and the germline gene differ at one end; a read error may be behind it. This sequence joins TRBV7-7 and TRBJ2-5; D remains unclear. This CDR3 region has 13 residues. Germline V gene sequence: CDR1 SSHAT, CDR2 FNYEAQ (reference sequence). The DNA of the CDR3 is TGTGCTAGCAGCTTAGACCTGATTGTGGCCCAGTACTTC. This codes for CASSLDLIVAQYF.

This clonotype is judged medium-sized. The chain carries TRBV20-1 and TRBJ2-7; the match to TRBD2 covers 8 bases. J was trimmed by 5 bases and V by 2 bases; bases with no gene match: 8. Germline V gene data show CDR1 as DFQATT and CDR2 as SNEGSKA (reference sequence). This CDR3 contains 14 residues. Here the CDR3 DNA reads TGCAGTGCTAGATTACTAAGCGGGAGCCACGAGCAGTACTTC. Translating gives CSARLLSGSHEQYF.

This clonotype has ten or more counts. The chain carries TRBV6-1 and TRBJ1-4; 8 bases are a match to TRBD1. The V segment lost 6 bases and the J segment 8 bases; nucleotides outside the gene matches: 8. The CDR3 spans 14 residues. Per the germline V gene, CDR1 is MNHNS and CDR2 is SASEGT. The CDR3 DNA reads TGTGCCAGCAGGCTTCCCGACAGGGGCGAAAAACTGTTTTTT. Translated: CASRLPDRGEKLFF.

This clonotype was observed at least ten times. The chain couples TRBV9 to TRBJ2-7; 15 nucleotides align to TRBD2. Germline-derived CDR1 and CDR2 are SGDLS and YYNGEE. CDR3 length: 15 amino acids. Trimming removed 4 bases from V and 4 bases from J; junction bases left unmatched: 3. CDR3 nucleotides: TGTGCCAGCAGCACCGGGACTAGCGGGAGGTACGAGCAGTACTTC. Residues: CASSTGTSGRYEQYF.

With respect to this clonotype: One base away lies a much larger clone, so this may be a sequencing read error. V usage is TRBV5-1 and J usage is TRBJ1-2; the D gene is possibly TRBD1 (5 bases). Germline values: CDR1 SGHRS, CDR2 YFSETQ. V shed 0 bases and J shed 7 bases, with 13 bases lying between them. The CDR3 has 14 residues. The CDR3 nucleotides are TGCGCCAGCAGCTTGGTGTTAGGGGATCGTGGCTACACCTTC. Translating gives CASSLVLGDRGYTF.

This clonotype is classed as medium-sized. This chain links TRBV28 with TRBJ1-2; tentative D call: TRBD1 (6 bases). The CDR3 runs 12 residues. V dropped 6 bases and J dropped 3 bases, with 8 bases sitting between them. Germline assignment: CDR1 MDHEN and CDR2 SYDVKM. The CDR3 region has the DNA TGTGCCAGCAGCACAGGGTACTATGGCTACACCTTC. Amino acid sequence: CASSTGYYGYTF.

In this sample, this clonotype turned up many times. The rearrangement joins TRBV7-8 to TRBJ2-1; 7 nucleotides match TRBD2. This CDR3 has 12 amino acids. The junction had 3 bases not matched to a gene; V was cut back by 7 bases and J by 6 bases. Germline CDR1 SGHVS, CDR2 FQNEAQ. CDR3 bases: TGTGCCAGCAACCTAGCGGCCAATGAGCAGTTCTTC. Encoded protein: CASNLAANEQFF.